This passage covers 10 T cell receptor beta chains from one sample sequenced in a study of shared clonotypes between healthy human individuals. The method was immunoSEQ multiplex PCR; TCRdb's version includes in-frame clones alone and lacks a portion of them. The sample consists of approximately 980,000 clones, about three quarters of them appearing once. Sequencing was performed on memory CD4+ T cells sorted from blood. The subset here: CD45RA-negative fraction. Source of these receptors: a man aged 18 to 35 in good health.

The V and J genes are TRBV11-2 and TRBJ1-4; the D gene is possibly TRBD1 (5 bases). V dropped 2 bases and J dropped 5 bases, with 12 bases sitting between them. The CDR3 extends over 15 amino acids. Germline assignment: CDR1 SGHAT and CDR2 FQNNGV. DNA of the CDR3: TGTGCCAGCAGCTTATTCACCGGGGCCAATGAAAAACTGTTTTTT. Translation gives CASSLFTGANEKLFF.

The chain carries TRBV18 and TRBJ1-4; D uncertain. The CDR3 extends over 17 amino acids. V was shortened by 1 base and J by 3 bases, with 15 bases between the two germline ends. Germline values: CDR1 KGHSH, CDR2 LQKENI. CDR3 bases: TGTGCCAGCTCACCACAAACTTTTAGGGTCTCTAATGAAAAACTGTTTTTT. Translating it yields CASSPQTFRVSNEKLFF.

The chain carries TRBV28 and TRBJ1-5, with D possibly matching TRBD1 (6 bases). V lost 3 bases and J lost 3, with 12 bases in between. The germline gives CDR1 MDHEN, CDR2 SYDVKM. This CDR3 comprises 15 residues. CDR3 nucleotides: TGTGCCAGCAGTTTTCTGGGGGCTATCAATCAGCCCCAGCATTTT. It is translated as CASSFLGAINQPQHF.

In regard to this clone: Being one base from a much bigger clone, this may be a read error. This chain joins TRBV6-5 and TRBJ2-1; maybe TRBD2 (6 bases). The CDR3 has 13 residues. V was cut by 6 bases and J by 0 bases, with 6 bases left in between. The germline V gene encodes CDR1 MNHEY and CDR2 SVGAGI. As DNA, the CDR3 is TGTGCCAGCAGCGGGGGCTCCTACAATGAGCAGTTCTTC. Its translation is CASSGGSYNEQFF.

Worth noting for this clone: Other DNA sequences in the same sample also yield this CDR3. The rearrangement joins TRBV18 to TRBJ2-2; D gene ambiguous. Trimming removed 2 bases from V and 5 bases from J, with 3 bases in between. The CDR3 sequence is 12 residues long. Germline loops: CDR1 KGHSH, CDR2 LQKENI. This chain's CDR3 is CASSPGTGELFF. CDR3 sequence (DNA): TGTGCCAGCTCACCAGGTACCGGGGAGCTGTTTTTT.

The chain links TRBV5-1 to TRBJ1-2; maybe TRBD1 (6 bases). V was cut by 6 bases and J by 3 bases, with 21 bases left in between. The length of the CDR3 is 16 residues. CDR1 and CDR2 from the germline V gene are SGHRS and YFSETQ. The DNA of the CDR3 is TGCGCCAGCACGATGGACAACAGGGCCGGGCACTATGGCTACACCTTC. It codes for CASTMDNRAGHYGYTF.

This clone was picked up a small number of times. This chain joins TRBV6-1 and TRBJ1-2; a possible D gene is TRBD1 (5 bases). This CDR3 has 15 residues. Per germline, CDR1 MNHNS and CDR2 SASEGT. The germline V and J ends were trimmed by 0 bases and 5 bases, with 13 bases remaining between them. CDR3 protein: CASSEAGAGLYGYTF. The CDR3 DNA is TGTGCCAGCAGTGAAGCAGGGGCCGGGTTGTATGGCTACACCTTC.

The chain employs TRBV10-2 and TRBJ2-2; a possible D gene is TRBD2 (6 bases). Germline V CDR1 and CDR2: WSHSY, SAAADI. The CDR3 consists of 14 residues. V was shortened by 6 bases and J by 7 bases, with 15 bases between the two germline ends. The CDR3 bases are TGCGCCAGCAGCCACGGAGGGATAAGCGGGGAGCTGTTTTTT. Translation: CASSHGGISGELFF.

V and J are TRBV15 and TRBJ2-7; 8 bases agree with TRBD2. V shed 0 bases and J 5 bases; nucleotides not matched to a gene: 12. CDR3 length equals 17 residues. Germline CDR1 reads LNHNV; CDR2 reads YYDKDF (reference sequence). The CDR3 DNA reads TGTGCCACCAGCAGAGACCCGGCTAGCGGGCGTCTGGACGAGCAGTACTTC. This gives the protein CATSRDPASGRLDEQYF.

The genes are TRBV7-2 and TRBJ2-7, with 8 bases lining up with TRBD1. The CDR3 is 15 residues long. The germline gives CDR1 SGHTA, CDR2 FQGNSA. Trimming cost V 5 bases and J 3 bases; bases outside gene matches: 9. The CDR3 sequence is CASSRGQGYFYEQYF. The CDR3 nucleotides read TGTGCCAGCAGCCGCGGACAGGGCTATTTCTACGAGCAGTACTTC.